This T cell receptor (beta chain) was captured by sequencing in a study of T cell repertoires in cytomegalovirus infection. Study context: In the study, CMV epitopes included recently identified HLA-C-restricted and well-studied HLA-B-restricted ones. Public TCR beta signatures indicated both CMV infection and matching HLA type.

Study results and caveats: CMV carriers with the relevant HLA were identified by cumulative public TCR beta family frequency. HLA-C-restricted, CMV-specific TCR beta clonotypes were dominant ex vivo.

Germline V lookup: CDR1 KGHSH, CDR2 LQKENI. This CDR3 contains 14 residues. V lost 2 bases and J lost 5, with 10 bases in between. This clonotype came up a few times. No antigen is known for it. A single record per CDR3 protein comes from TCRdb applying MiXCR to the reads. The sample lists approximately 990,000 distinct CDR3 sequences; around 29% were seen once. The TCR comes from a human donor in good health (CMV status not recorded). Some clones in this sample may be carry-over from other donors' samples. Sequences were derived from cultured CD8+ T cells from PBMCs, sampled from culture after CMV antigen stimulation. The genes are TRBV18 and TRBJ1-5; the D gene is possibly TRBD1 (6 bases). The CDR3 region is CASSPMDRDQPQHF. The CDR3 DNA reads TGTGCCAGCTCACCAATGGACAGAGATCAGCCCCAGCATTTT.